The present T cell receptor (beta chain) was sequenced within a study of cytomegalovirus exposure and HLA in healthy donors. Overall study: Findings of an earlier analysis included roughly 110 million unique TCR beta sequences from some 200 million T cells. Study-level findings and limits: An observed cluster of highly shared sequence variants was recorded as a likely sequencing artifact. Upon later analysis, HLA-associated TCR beta chains proved more clonally expanded than other, equally common chains.

The study ran its PCR with 60 Vbeta and 13 Jbeta primers. Some clones are missing from TCRdb's copy, which holds only in-frame ones; the method was immunoSEQ multiplex PCR. This repertoire shows roughly 60,000 clones, 60% to 85% found once; its top ten account for more than 3%. This CDR3 is built from 13 residues. In germline, CDR1 is MDHEN, CDR2 SYDVKM. V dropped 3 bases and J dropped 8 bases, with 13 bases sitting between them. With regard to this clone: Antigen unknown.

This chain uses TRBV28 with TRBJ1-2, with a possible D match to TRBD1 (6 bases). The source of this sequence is a woman between 40 and 50 years old in good health and CMV-seropositive. Sequenced: PBMCs. The CDR3 loop is CASSFGYRVGYTF. The CDR3 DNA reads TGTGCCAGCAGTTTCGGTTACAGGGTAGGCTACACCTTC.